This T cell receptor (beta chain) emerged from a study of blood T cell repertoires in COVID-19. Measured with immunoSEQ multiplex PCR; TCRdb has only the in-frame clones, and not every one. This table holds around 250,000 clones, roughly 80% found once. Germline V gene data show CDR1 as SGHKS and CDR2 as YYEKEE (reference sequence). The CDR3 loop spans 18 amino acids. Trimming took 1 base from V and 0 from J; bases not matched to a gene: 10. The chain links TRBV5-5 to TRBJ2-3, with TRBD1 matching over 8 bases. This receptor was taken from a man in his sixties who had recovered from COVID-19. The specimen was peripheral blood. The CDR3 nucleotides read TGTGCCAGCAGCTTGTCCCCCGACAGGGGACAAAGCACAGATACGCAGTATTTT. It yields the protein CASSLSPDRGQSTDTQYF.